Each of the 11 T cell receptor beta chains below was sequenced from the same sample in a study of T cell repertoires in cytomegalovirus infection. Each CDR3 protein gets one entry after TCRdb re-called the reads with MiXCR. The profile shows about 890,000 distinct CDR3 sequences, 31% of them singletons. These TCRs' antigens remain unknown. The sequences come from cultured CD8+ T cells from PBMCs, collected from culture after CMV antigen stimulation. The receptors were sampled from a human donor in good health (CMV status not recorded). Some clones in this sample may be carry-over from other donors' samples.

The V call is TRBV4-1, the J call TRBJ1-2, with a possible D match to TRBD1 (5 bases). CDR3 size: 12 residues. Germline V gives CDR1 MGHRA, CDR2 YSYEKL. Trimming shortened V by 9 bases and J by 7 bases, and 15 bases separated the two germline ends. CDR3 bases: TGCGCCAGTTTGGGACGGACGGGTGGCTACACCTTC. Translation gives CASLGRTGGYTF.

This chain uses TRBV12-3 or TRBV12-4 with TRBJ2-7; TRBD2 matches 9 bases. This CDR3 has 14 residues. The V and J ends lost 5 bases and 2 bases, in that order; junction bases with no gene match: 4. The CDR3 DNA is TGTGCCAGCAGTCTAATAGCGGGGGCCTACGAGCAGTACTTC. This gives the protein CASSLIAGAYEQYF.

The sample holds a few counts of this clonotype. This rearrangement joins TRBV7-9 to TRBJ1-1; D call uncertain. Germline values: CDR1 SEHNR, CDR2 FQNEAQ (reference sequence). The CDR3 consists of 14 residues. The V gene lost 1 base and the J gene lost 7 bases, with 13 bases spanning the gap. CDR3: CASSLDTAPYEAFF. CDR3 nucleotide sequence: TGTGCCAGCAGCTTAGATACAGCCCCATATGAAGCTTTCTTT.

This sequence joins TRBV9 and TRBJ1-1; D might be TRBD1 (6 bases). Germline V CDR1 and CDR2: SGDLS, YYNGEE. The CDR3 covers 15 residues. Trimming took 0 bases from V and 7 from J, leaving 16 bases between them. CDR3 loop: CASSVGGERGYEAFF. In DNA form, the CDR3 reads TGTGCCAGCAGCGTAGGTGGAGAGAGGGGGTATGAAGCTTTCTTT. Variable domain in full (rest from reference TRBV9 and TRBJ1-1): DSGVTQTPKHLITATGQRVTLRCSPRSGDLSVYWYQQSLDQGLQFLIQYYNGEERAKGNILERFSAQQFPDLHSELNLSSLELGDSALYFCASSVGGERGYEAFFGQGTRLTVV.

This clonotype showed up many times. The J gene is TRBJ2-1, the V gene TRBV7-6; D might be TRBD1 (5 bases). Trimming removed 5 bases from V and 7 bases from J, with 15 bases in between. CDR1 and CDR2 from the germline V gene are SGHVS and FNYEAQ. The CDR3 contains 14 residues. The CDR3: CASSILQGRNEQFF. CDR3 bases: TGTGCCAGCAGCATACTGCAGGGAAGGAATGAGCAGTTCTTC.

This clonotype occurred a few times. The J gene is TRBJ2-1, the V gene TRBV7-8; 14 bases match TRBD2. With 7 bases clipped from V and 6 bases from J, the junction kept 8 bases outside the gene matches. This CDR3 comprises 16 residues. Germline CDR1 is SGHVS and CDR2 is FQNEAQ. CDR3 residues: CASNDWTSGGPNEQFF. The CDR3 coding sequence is TGTGCCAGCAACGATTGGACTAGCGGGGGGCCCAATGAGCAGTTCTTC.

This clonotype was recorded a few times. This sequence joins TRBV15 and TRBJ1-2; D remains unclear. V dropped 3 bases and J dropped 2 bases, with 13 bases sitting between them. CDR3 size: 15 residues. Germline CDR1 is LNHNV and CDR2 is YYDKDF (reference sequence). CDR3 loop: CATSSYGQRNYGYTF. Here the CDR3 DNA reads TGTGCCACCAGCAGTTACGGGCAAAGGAACTATGGCTACACCTTC.

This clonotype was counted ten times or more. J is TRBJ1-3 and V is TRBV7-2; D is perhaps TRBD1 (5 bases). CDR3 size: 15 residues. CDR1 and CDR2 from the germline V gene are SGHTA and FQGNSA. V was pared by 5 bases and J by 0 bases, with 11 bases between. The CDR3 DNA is TGTGCCAGCAGCGAGGCCGACAGCTCTGGAAACACCATATATTTT. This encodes CASSEADSSGNTIYF.

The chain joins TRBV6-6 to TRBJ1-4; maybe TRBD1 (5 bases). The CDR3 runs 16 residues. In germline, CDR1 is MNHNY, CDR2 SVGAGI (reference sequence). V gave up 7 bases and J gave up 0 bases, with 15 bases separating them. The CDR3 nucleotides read TGTGCCAGCATCCGAGACAGAACTGCAACTAATGAAAAACTGTTTTTT. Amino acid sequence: CASIRDRTATNEKLFF.

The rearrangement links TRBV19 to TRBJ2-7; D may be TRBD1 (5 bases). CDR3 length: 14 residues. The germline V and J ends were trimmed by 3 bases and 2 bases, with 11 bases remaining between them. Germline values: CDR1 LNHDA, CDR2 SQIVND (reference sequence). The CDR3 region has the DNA TGTGCCAGTAGTATCCCAGACAGAGCCTACGAGCAGTACTTC. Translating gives CASSIPDRAYEQYF.

The CDR3 loop reads CATSWGQGETGELFF. In DNA, the CDR3 is TGTGCCACCAGCTGGGGACAGGGGGAAACCGGGGAGCTGTTTTTT. The chain joins TRBV15 to TRBJ2-2; TRBD1 agrees at 11 bases. Germline V lookup: CDR1 LNHNV, CDR2 YYDKDF (reference sequence). The length of the CDR3 is 15 residues. J gave up 5 bases and V 5 bases, and 4 bases lay outside the gene matches.